These 19 T cell receptor beta chains were all obtained from the same sample, sequenced in a study of CD8+CD57+ T cells in acquired aplastic anemia. Genomic DNA acted as the template from which TCR beta VDJ combination and CDR3 sequence profiling were carried out. Each CDR3 protein is one row after TCRdb ran MiXCR on the reads. The sample has 150,000 to 200,000 distinct CDR3 sequences, about 64% seen once. Sequencing was performed on sorted CD4+, CD8+, or CD8+CD57+ T cells (not recorded which) from PBMCs. These receptors originate from a human donor with severe aplastic anemia or a healthy control (not recorded which).

The V and J genes are TRBV6-4 and TRBJ2-3, with 7 bases matching TRBD2. V lost 3 bases to trimming and J lost 2 bases; unmatched junction nucleotides: 5. The CDR3 spans 15 residues. Germline V gene data show CDR1 as MRHNA and CDR2 as SNTAGT. CDR3 DNA sequence: TGTGCCAGCAGTGAAAACAGCGGGGACACAGATACGCAGTATTTT. Protein sequence: CASSENSGDTDTQYF.

The rearrangement joins TRBV5-6 to TRBJ2-2; the match to TRBD1 covers 7 bases. CDR3 length equals 17 residues. Looked up from germline, CDR1 is SGHDT and CDR2 is YYEEEE. V gave up 2 bases and J gave up 2 bases; unmatched junction bases: 9. The CDR3 sequence: CASSLYRGLINTGELFF. In nucleotides, the CDR3 is TGTGCCAGCAGCTTATACAGGGGCCTTATTAACACCGGGGAGCTGTTTTTT.

Concerning this clonotype: Since the CDR3 does not end with the conserved phenylalanine or tryptophan, this likely comes from a read error. The chain joins TRBV2 to TRBJ2-5, with unresolved D. Per the germline V gene, CDR1 is SNHLY and CDR2 is FYNNEI. The CDR3 consists of 12 residues. Deletions cut 7 bases from V and 1 base from J, with 7 bases between. The CDR3 spells CASTGSQETQYS. CDR3 DNA: TGTGCCAGCACAGGCAGCCAAGAGACCCAGTACTCC.

This clonotype was detected only a few times. The chain recombines TRBV7-8 with TRBJ1-1; maybe TRBD1 (5 bases). The CDR3 is 16 amino acids. Germline loops: CDR1 SGHVS, CDR2 FQNEAQ. Between the trimmed V and J ends, which lost 0 bases and 5 bases, there was a span of 16 bases. Written as DNA, the CDR3 is TGTGCCAGCAGCTTAGCGCTGGGGGGAGGCGGGACTGAAGCTTTCTTT. Its translation: CASSLALGGGGTEAFF.

This chain connects TRBV24-1 to TRBJ2-5; 9 bases are shared with TRBD1. V gave up 2 bases and J gave up 4 bases; unmatched junction bases: 4. There are 15 residues in the CDR3. Germline loops: CDR1 KGHDR, CDR2 SFDVKD. The CDR3 protein is CATSDSRQGGETQYF. The CDR3 region has the DNA TGTGCCACCAGTGATTCCAGACAGGGGGGAGAGACCCAGTACTTC.

V gene TRBV7-9 combines with J gene TRBJ2-2; 9 nucleotides match TRBD1. The V segment lost 5 bases and the J segment 0 bases; nucleotides outside the gene matches: 7. CDR3 length: 17 residues. Germline loops: CDR1 SEHNR, CDR2 FQNEAQ (reference sequence). The CDR3 is CASSLSRDRANTGELFF. The DNA for the CDR3 is TGTGCCAGCAGCCTCTCCCGGGACAGGGCGAACACCGGGGAGCTGTTTTTT.

The chain uses TRBV20-1 and TRBJ2-5; weak D call: TRBD2 (6 bases). CDR1 and CDR2 (germline): DFQATT, SNEGSKA (reference sequence). This CDR3 is built from 15 residues. V dropped 6 bases and J dropped 5 bases, with 22 bases sitting between them. DNA for the CDR3: TGCAGTGCGCGAGAGCCGGGCTGGGGGGACGAGACCCAGTACTTC. This sequence encodes CSAREPGWGDETQYF.

This clonotype was observed many times. The rearrangement joins TRBV19 to TRBJ1-6; no clear D gene. Germline CDR1 LNHDA, CDR2 SQIVND (reference sequence). Trimming removed 3 bases from V and 0 bases from J, with 6 bases in between. The CDR3 is 15 amino acids. CDR3: CASSMVGSYNSPLHF. DNA for the CDR3: TGTGCCAGTAGTATGGTAGGCTCCTATAATTCACCCCTCCACTTT. Full variable domain (rest looked up from reference TRBV19 and TRBJ1-6): DGGITQSPKYLFRKEGQNVTLSCEQNLNHDAMYWYRQDPGQGLRLIYYSQIVNDFQKGDIAEGYSVSREKKESFPLTVTSAQKNPTAFYLCASSMVGSYNSPLHFGNGTRLTVT.

This clonotype was seen once. This sequence joins TRBV7-9 and TRBJ2-1; 7 bases line up with TRBD2. The CDR3 runs 13 residues. V was clipped by 5 bases and J by 8 bases; unmatched bases: 6. Germline CDR1 SEHNR, CDR2 FQNEAQ (reference sequence). CDR3 nucleotides: TGTGCCAGCAGCCCCGAAGCGGGGCATGAGCAGTTCTTC. Translating gives CASSPEAGHEQFF.

As for this clonotype: A much larger clonotype is one base distant, so this may be a read error. The conserved final phenylalanine or tryptophan is absent from the CDR3, which likely points to a read error. The rearrangement links TRBV7-2 to TRBJ2-7, with D maybe TRBD2 (6 bases). CDR3 length: 13 residues. The V end lost 0 bases, the J end lost 3 bases, and 6 bases lay between the germline ends. Germline assignment: CDR1 SGHTA and CDR2 FQGNSA. The CDR3 protein is CASSLAGGYEQYS. CDR3 in DNA: TGTGCCAGCAGCTTAGCGGGGGGCTACGAGCAGTACTCC.

The chain couples TRBV7-9 to TRBJ2-3; D is undetermined. The CDR3 length is 14 residues. V dropped 5 bases and J dropped 8 bases, with 17 bases sitting between them. Germline loops: CDR1 SEHNR, CDR2 FQNEAQ (reference sequence). The CDR3 DNA sequence: TGTGCCAGCAGCCCAGGATCTAGTGCTGGTACGCAGTATTTT. This sequence encodes CASSPGSSAGTQYF.

The gene calls are TRBV19 and TRBJ1-6; possibly TRBD1 for D (5 bases). Germline V CDR1 and CDR2: LNHDA, SQIVND (reference sequence). The CDR3 totals 16 residues. Deletions cut 3 bases from V and 7 bases from J, with 16 bases between. CDR3 residues: CASSMGRRVRNSPLHF. The CDR3 DNA follows: TGTGCCAGTAGTATGGGGCGCAGGGTAAGGAATTCACCCCTCCACTTT. Supplemented by reference TRBV19 and TRBJ1-6, the full variable domain reads DGGITQSPKYLFRKEGQNVTLSCEQNLNHDAMYWYRQDPGQGLRLIYYSQIVNDFQKGDIAEGYSVSREKKESFPLTVTSAQKNPTAFYLCASSMGRRVRNSPLHFGNGTRLTVT.

The chain employs TRBV6-5 and TRBJ1-2; the D gene is possibly TRBD1 (6 bases). CDR3 length equals 16 residues. The germline V gene encodes CDR1 MNHEY and CDR2 SVGAGI. V lost 0 bases and J 3 bases, leaving 14 bases between the germline ends. The CDR3 nucleotides are TGTGCCAGCAGTTACTCGCCGGCGGGGGCTCACTATGGCTACACCTTC. This codes for CASSYSPAGAHYGYTF.

The chain combines TRBV7-9 with TRBJ2-1; no reliable D call. This CDR3 has 12 amino acids. The V end was cut by 5 bases, the J end by 8 bases, with 10 bases between. CDR1 is SEHNR and CDR2 is FQNEAQ in the germline V gene (reference sequence). The CDR3 bases are TGTGCCAGCAGCCTCCAGAGGCATGAGCAGTTCTTC. It encodes CASSLQRHEQFF.

The chain joins TRBV19 to TRBJ1-2; tentatively, D is TRBD1 (5 bases). The CDR3 loop spans 14 amino acids. V lost 5 bases and J 4 bases, leaving 14 bases between the germline ends. Germline CDR1 is LNHDA and CDR2 is SQIVND (reference sequence). CDR3: CASSARGVIYGYTF. The CDR3 DNA sequence: TGTGCCAGTAGTGCACGGGGGGTGATCTATGGCTACACCTTC.

The chain links TRBV14 to TRBJ2-7; D not resolved. This CDR3 contains 17 residues. Trimming removed 1 base at V and 2 bases at J, with 18 bases between. The germline CDR1 and CDR2 sequences are SGHDN and FVKESK. The CDR3 DNA follows: TGTGCCAGCAGCCAAGGGGAATGGGCCATCATAACCTACGAGCAGTACTTC. Protein: CASSQGEWAIITYEQYF.

This chain connects TRBV5-4 to TRBJ2-7, with D perhaps TRBD1 or TRBD2 (5 bases each). CDR3 length: 13 residues. Trimming took 5 bases from V and 3 from J, leaving 12 bases between them. Germline V gene sequence: CDR1 SGHNT, CDR2 YYREEE (reference sequence). Here the CDR3 reads CASSSGDLYEQYF. CDR3 sequence (DNA): TGTGCCAGCAGTTCCGGGGACCTCTACGAGCAGTACTTC.

V and J are TRBV13 and TRBJ1-1; 10 bases are shared with TRBD1. Germline values: CDR1 PRHDT, CDR2 FYEKMQ (reference sequence). The CDR3 totals 16 residues. Trimming at V came to 1 base and at J to 0 bases, leaving 2 bases not matched to a gene. The CDR3 DNA sequence: TGTGCCAGCAGCTTAGTCGGGACAGGGGTGAACACTGAAGCTTTCTTT. It encodes CASSLVGTGVNTEAFF.

The V and J genes are TRBV27 and TRBJ1-2, with TRBD1 matching over 8 bases. This CDR3 is built from 15 residues. Looked up from germline, CDR1 is MNHEY and CDR2 is SMNVEV (reference sequence). After removal of 11 bases from V and 3 bases from J, the junction contained 14 bases not matched to a gene. The CDR3 DNA reads TGTGCCCCTCCAGGGGCAGGGGGCTCTGACTATGGCTACACCTTC. This translates into CAPPGAGGSDYGYTF.